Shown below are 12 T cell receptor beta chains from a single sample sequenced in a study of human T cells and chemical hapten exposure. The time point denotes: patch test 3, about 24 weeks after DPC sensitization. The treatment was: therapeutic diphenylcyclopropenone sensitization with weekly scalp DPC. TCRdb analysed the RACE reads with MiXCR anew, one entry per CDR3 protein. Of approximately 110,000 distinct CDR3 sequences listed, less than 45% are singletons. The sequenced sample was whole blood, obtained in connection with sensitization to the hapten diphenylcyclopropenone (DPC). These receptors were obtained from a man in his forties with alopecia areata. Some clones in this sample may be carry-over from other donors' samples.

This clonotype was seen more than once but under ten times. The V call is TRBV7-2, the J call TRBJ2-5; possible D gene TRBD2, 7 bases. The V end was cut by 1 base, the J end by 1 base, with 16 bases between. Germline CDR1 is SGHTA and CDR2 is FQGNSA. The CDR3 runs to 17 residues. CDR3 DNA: TGTGCCAGCAGCTTAGTGGGGGGCGGGAGAGGCCAAGAGACCCAGTACTTC. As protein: CASSLVGGGRGQETQYF.

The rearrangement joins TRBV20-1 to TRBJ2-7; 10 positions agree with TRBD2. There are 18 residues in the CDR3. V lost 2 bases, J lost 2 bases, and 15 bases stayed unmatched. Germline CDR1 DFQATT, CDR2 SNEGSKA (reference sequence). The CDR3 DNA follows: TGCAGTGCTAGAATAGGGTTTCCGAGCGGGAGGGCCGCCTACGAGCAGTACTTC. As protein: CSARIGFPSGRAAYEQYF.

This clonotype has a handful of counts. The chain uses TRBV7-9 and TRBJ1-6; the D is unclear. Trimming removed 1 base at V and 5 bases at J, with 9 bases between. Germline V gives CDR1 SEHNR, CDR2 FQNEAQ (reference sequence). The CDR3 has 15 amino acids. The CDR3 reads CASSLGPIDNSPLHF. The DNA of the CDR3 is TGTGCCAGCAGCTTAGGCCCCATCGATAATTCACCCCTCCACTTT.

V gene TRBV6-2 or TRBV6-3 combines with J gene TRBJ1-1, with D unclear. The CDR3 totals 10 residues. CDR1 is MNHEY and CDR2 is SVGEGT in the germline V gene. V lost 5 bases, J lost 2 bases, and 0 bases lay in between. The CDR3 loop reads CASSNTEAFF. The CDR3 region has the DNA TGTGCCAGCAGTAACACTGAAGCTTTCTTT.

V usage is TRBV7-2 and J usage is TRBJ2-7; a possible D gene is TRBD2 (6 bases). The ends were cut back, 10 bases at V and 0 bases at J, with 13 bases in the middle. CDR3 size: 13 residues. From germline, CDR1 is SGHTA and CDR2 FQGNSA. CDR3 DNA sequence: TGTGCCACAGGACGGGGAGGCTCCTACGAGCAGTACTTC. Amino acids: CATGRGGSYEQYF.

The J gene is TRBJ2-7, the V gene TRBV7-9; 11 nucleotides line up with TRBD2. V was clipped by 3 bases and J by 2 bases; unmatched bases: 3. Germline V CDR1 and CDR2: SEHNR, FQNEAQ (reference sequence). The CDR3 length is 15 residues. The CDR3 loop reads CASSLSSGRTYEQYV. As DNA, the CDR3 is TGTGCCAGCAGCTTGTCTAGCGGGAGGACCTACGAGCAGTACGTC.

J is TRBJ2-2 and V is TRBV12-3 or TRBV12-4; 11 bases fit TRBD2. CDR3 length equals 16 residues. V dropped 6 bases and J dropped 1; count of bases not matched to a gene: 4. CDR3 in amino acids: CASSPGTSGNTGELFF. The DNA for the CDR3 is TGTGCCAGCAGCCCCGGGACTAGCGGGAACACCGGGGAGCTGTTTTTT.

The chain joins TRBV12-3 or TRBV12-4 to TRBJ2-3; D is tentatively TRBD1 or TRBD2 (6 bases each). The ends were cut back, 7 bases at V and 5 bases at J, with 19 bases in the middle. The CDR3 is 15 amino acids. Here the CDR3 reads CASTLRGAGGDTQYF. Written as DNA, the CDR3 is TGTGCCAGCACTCTAAGGGGGGCCGGGGGAGATACGCAGTATTTT.

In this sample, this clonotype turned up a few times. CDR3 in amino acids: CSVGFSGANVLTF. CDR3 nucleotide sequence: TGCAGCGTTGGATTCTCTGGGGCCAACGTCCTGACTTTC. The chain has TRBV29-1 and TRBJ2-6; D call uncertain. The CDR3 has 13 amino acids. Germline lookup yields CDR1 SQVTM and CDR2 ANQGSEA. Deletions cut 4 bases from V and 0 bases from J, with 4 bases between.

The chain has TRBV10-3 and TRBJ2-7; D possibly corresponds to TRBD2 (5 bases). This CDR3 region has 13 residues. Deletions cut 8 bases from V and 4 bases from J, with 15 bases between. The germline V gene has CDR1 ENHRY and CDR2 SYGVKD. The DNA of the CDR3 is TGTGCCATCTCACCCCGGGAATCTTACGAGCAGTACGTC. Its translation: CAISPRESYEQYV.

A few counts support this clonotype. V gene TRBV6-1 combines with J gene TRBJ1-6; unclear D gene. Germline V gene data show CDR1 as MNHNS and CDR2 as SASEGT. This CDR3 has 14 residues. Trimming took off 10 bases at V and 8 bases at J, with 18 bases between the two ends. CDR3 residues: CATHPMGIYSPLHF. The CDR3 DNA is TGTGCCACGCATCCGATGGGGATTTATTCACCCCTCCACTTT.

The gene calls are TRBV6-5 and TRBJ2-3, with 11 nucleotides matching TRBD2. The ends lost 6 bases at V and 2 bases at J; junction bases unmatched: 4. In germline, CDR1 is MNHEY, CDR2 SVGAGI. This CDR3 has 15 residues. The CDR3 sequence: CASRSGLAATDTQYF. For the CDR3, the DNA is TGTGCCAGCAGATCGGGACTAGCGGCCACAGATACGCAGTATTTT.